A single sample gave rise to the 19 T cell receptor beta chains below, sequenced in a study of CD8 T cells in Susac syndrome. With random hexamers, about 0.5 to 1 ug RNA was reverse transcribed. From the immunoSEQ multiplex PCR reads, TCRdb called clonotypes with MiXCR, one entry per CDR3 protein. The data show roughly 120,000 distinct CDR3 sequences, 85% to 95% seen once. The source material was CD4+ T cells from PBMCs. These receptors all come from a human donor with multiple sclerosis.

J is TRBJ2-7 and V is TRBV6-2 or TRBV6-3, with D unresolved. From germline, CDR1 is MNHEY and CDR2 SVGEGT. The V gene lost 2 bases and the J gene lost 8 bases, with 7 bases spanning the gap. The CDR3 loop spans 11 amino acids. The CDR3 sequence: CASSYDAKQYF. The CDR3 DNA is TGTGCCAGCAGTTACGACGCGAAGCAGTACTTC.

This chain connects TRBV7-9 to TRBJ2-5; possible D gene TRBD1, 5 bases. V gave up 4 bases and J gave up 1 base, with 10 bases separating them. This CDR3 spans 14 amino acids. The germline V gene encodes CDR1 SEHNR and CDR2 FQNEAQ (reference sequence). CDR3 protein: CASSSDTFQETQYF. The CDR3 nucleotides read TGTGCCAGCAGCTCGGACACGTTCCAAGAGACCCAGTACTTC.

The rearrangement joins TRBV2 to TRBJ2-1, with TRBD1 matching 12 bases. With 6 bases clipped from V and 4 bases from J, the junction kept 7 bases outside the gene matches. Germline assignment: CDR1 SNHLY and CDR2 FYNNEI. This CDR3 is 16 amino acids long. The CDR3 DNA reads as TGTGCCAGCAGGGCTTTGGGACAGGGGGCTTACAATGAGCAGTTCTTC. Translated: CASRALGQGAYNEQFF.

This clonotype occurred once. The chain combines TRBV28 with TRBJ2-5; D gene ambiguous. Trimming took off 7 bases at V and 4 bases at J, with 13 bases between the two ends. The CDR3 is 13 amino acids. Germline V gives CDR1 MDHEN, CDR2 SYDVKM. The chain's CDR3 is CASKGSSRETQYF. CDR3 nucleotides: TGTGCCAGCAAGGGTAGTAGTAGAGAGACCCAGTACTTC.

The chain joins TRBV29-1 to TRBJ2-3; TRBD1 is a possible D gene (5 bases). This CDR3 has 12 residues. CDR1 and CDR2 from the germline V gene are SQVTM and ANQGSEA. V was pared by 8 bases and J by 4 bases, with 13 bases between. CDR3 protein: CSPGQGSDTQYF. CDR3 DNA: TGCAGCCCCGGGCAGGGATCAGATACGCAGTATTTT.

This rearrangement joins TRBV19 to TRBJ1-2, with a tentative D call TRBD1 (5 bases). The CDR3 sequence is 14 residues long. Germline V gene lookup returns CDR1 LNHDA and CDR2 SQIVND (reference sequence). Trimming took 3 bases from V and 0 from J, leaving 8 bases between them. The CDR3 bases are TGTGCCAGTAGTATCGCAGGGCCTAACTATGGCTACACCTTC. The encoded protein is CASSIAGPNYGYTF.

The genes are TRBV12-3 or TRBV12-4 and TRBJ1-2; TRBD1 is a possible D gene (5 bases). There are 11 residues in the CDR3. With 5 bases removed from V and 8 bases from J, the gap between germline ends came to 9 bases. CDR3 coding DNA: TGTGCCAGCAGTAAAAGGGACGGCTACACCTTC. Translation: CASSKRDGYTF.

The chain is built from TRBV19 and TRBJ2-2; 10 bases agree with TRBD1. Germline V gene lookup returns CDR1 LNHDA and CDR2 SQIVND (reference sequence). This CDR3 comprises 15 residues. V lost 2 bases and J lost 4; bases outside the gene matches: 1. CDR3 protein: CASSIWTGGTGELFF. The CDR3 DNA follows: TGTGCCAGTAGTATATGGACAGGGGGCACCGGGGAGCTGTTTTTT.

The V gene is TRBV9, the J gene TRBJ2-2; unclear D gene. CDR3 length: 15 amino acids. V shed 1 base and J shed 5 bases, with 12 bases lying between them. CDR1 is SGDLS, CDR2 YYNGEE, per germline. CDR3 residues: CASSVRPGSTGELFF. CDR3 nucleotides: TGTGCCAGCAGCGTACGACCTGGTAGTACCGGGGAGCTGTTTTTT.

The chain links TRBV5-1 to TRBJ2-7; 7 nucleotides line up with TRBD1. The junction had 5 bases not matched to a gene; V was cut back by 5 bases and J by 0 bases. The CDR3 is 14 amino acids. From germline, CDR1 is SGHRS and CDR2 YFSETQ. Here the CDR3 DNA reads TGCGCCAGCAGGACCGGGACAGTCTCCTACGAGCAGTACTTC. It yields the protein CASRTGTVSYEQYF.

This clonotype was detected only once. This rearrangement joins TRBV24-1 to TRBJ2-3; D is unresolved. V was clipped by 0 bases and J by 6 bases, with 12 bases between them. The CDR3 has 15 amino acids. The germline V gene encodes CDR1 KGHDR and CDR2 SFDVKD. The CDR3 spells CATSDLDGPMDTQYF. CDR3 DNA sequence: TGTGCCACCAGTGATTTGGACGGGCCCATGGATACGCAGTATTTT.

The V gene is TRBV3-1, the J gene TRBJ1-4; D is unresolved. The CDR3 spans 13 residues. V was shortened by 4 bases and J by 5 bases, with 8 bases between the two germline ends. Germline loops: CDR1 LGHDT, CDR2 YNNKEL (reference sequence). The chain's CDR3 is CASSPTRNEKLFF. In nucleotides, the CDR3 is TGTGCCAGCAGCCCTACTAGAAATGAAAAACTGTTTTTT. Looking up the rest from reference TRBV3-1 and TRBJ1-4 gives the full variable domain: DTAVSQTPKYLVTQMGNDKSIKCEQNLGHDTMYWYKQDSKKFLKIMFSYNNKELIINETVPNRFSPKSPDKAHLNLHINSLELGDSAVYFCASSPTRNEKLFFGSGTQLSVL.

The rearrangement links TRBV2 to TRBJ2-1; D uncertain. The germline gives CDR1 SNHLY, CDR2 FYNNEI. CDR3 length: 14 residues. CDR3 DNA: TGTGCTAGCCAATTGGGCGGACCCTACAATGAGCAGTTCTTC. Translated, it gives CASQLGGPYNEQFF.

The chain carries TRBV7-2 and TRBJ1-5; D call uncertain. Trimming shortened V by 6 bases and J by 1 base, and 7 bases separated the two germline ends. Looked up from germline, CDR1 is SGHTA and CDR2 is FQGNSA. This CDR3 region has 13 residues. The CDR3 bases are TGTGCCAGCAGTTTTTACAGCAATCAGCCCCAGCATTTT. It translates to CASSFYSNQPQHF. Complete variable domain (other parts from reference TRBV7-2 and TRBJ1-5): GAGVSQSPSNKVTEKGKDVELRCDPISGHTALYWYRQSLGQGLEFLIYFQGNSAPDKSGLPSDRFSAERTGGSVSTLTIQRTQQEDSAVYLCASSFYSNQPQHFGDGTRLSIL.

This chain uses TRBV11-2 with TRBJ2-4; TRBD1 matches 9 bases. This CDR3 has 15 residues. Germline V gene sequence: CDR1 SGHAT, CDR2 FQNNGV. J gave up 0 bases and V 5 bases, and 2 bases lay outside the gene matches. The CDR3 sequence is CASSHRGQAKNIQYF. CDR3 coding DNA: TGTGCCAGCAGCCACAGGGGGCAAGCCAAAAACATTCAGTACTTC.

The CDR3 here is CSARTGNWDTEAFF. The CDR3 DNA follows: TGCAGTGCTAGAACAGGTAATTGGGACACTGAAGCTTTCTTT. The gene calls are TRBV20-1 and TRBJ1-1; D is possibly TRBD1 (5 bases). Germline assignment: CDR1 DFQATT and CDR2 SNEGSKA (reference sequence). Trimming took off 2 bases at V and 3 bases at J, with 13 bases between the two ends. The CDR3 spans 14 residues.

This sequence joins TRBV7-2 and TRBJ2-3; D is unresolved. CDR1 is SGHTA, CDR2 FQGNSA, per germline. V shed 4 bases and J shed 4 bases, with 6 bases lying between them. There are 12 residues in the CDR3. CDR3 protein: CASSSASDTQYF. Here the CDR3 DNA reads TGTGCCAGCAGCTCGGCGTCAGATACGCAGTATTTT.

The J gene is TRBJ2-3, the V gene TRBV7-6; 8 bases agree with TRBD2. V shed 5 bases, J shed 0 bases, and the junction held 4 bases outside the gene matches. The CDR3 has 15 amino acids. The V gene's germline CDR1 is SGHVS and CDR2 FNYEAQ. This chain's CDR3 is CASSARGASTDTQYF. The CDR3 DNA is TGTGCCAGCAGCGCGCGGGGGGCTAGCACAGATACGCAGTATTTT.

V gene TRBV6-2 or TRBV6-3 combines with J gene TRBJ2-5; D unclear. Germline CDR1 MNHEY, CDR2 SVGEGT. Trimming took 5 bases from V and 5 from J, leaving 18 bases between them. The CDR3 runs 15 residues. CDR3 DNA: TGTGCCAGCAGTATCGGTCACCAGTCACAGGAGACCCAGTACTTC. It codes for CASSIGHQSQETQYF.